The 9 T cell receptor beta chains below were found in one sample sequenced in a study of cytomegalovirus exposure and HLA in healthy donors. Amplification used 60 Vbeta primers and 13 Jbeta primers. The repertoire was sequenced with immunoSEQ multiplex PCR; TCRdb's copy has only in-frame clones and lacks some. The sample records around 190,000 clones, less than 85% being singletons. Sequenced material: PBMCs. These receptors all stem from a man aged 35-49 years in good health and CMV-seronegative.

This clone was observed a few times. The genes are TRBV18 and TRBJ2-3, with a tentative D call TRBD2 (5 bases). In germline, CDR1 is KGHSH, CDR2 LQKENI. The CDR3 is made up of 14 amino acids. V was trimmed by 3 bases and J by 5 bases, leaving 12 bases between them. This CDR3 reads CASSPQDSGDTQYF. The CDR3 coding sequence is TGTGCCAGCTCACCGCAGGACTCTGGAGATACGCAGTATTTT.

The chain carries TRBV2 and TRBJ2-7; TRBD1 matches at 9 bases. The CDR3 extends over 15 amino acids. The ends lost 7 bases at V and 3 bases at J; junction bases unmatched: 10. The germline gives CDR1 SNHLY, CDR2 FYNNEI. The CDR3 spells CASNHGRQGVYEQYF. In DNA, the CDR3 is TGTGCCAGCAATCATGGAAGACAGGGGGTCTACGAGCAGTACTTC.

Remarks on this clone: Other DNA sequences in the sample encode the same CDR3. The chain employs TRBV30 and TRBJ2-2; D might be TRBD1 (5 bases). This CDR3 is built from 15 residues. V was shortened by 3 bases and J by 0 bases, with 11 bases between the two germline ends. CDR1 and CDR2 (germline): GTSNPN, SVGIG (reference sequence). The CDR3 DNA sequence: TGTGCCTGGAGGCGAGCAGGGACGAACACCGGGGAGCTGTTTTTT. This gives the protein CAWRRAGTNTGELFF.

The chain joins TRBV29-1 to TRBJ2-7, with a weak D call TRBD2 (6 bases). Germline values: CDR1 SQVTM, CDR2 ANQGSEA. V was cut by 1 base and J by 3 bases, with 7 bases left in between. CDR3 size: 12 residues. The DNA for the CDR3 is TGCAGCGTTGAAGGGGACTTCTACGAGCAGTACTTC. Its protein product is CSVEGDFYEQYF.

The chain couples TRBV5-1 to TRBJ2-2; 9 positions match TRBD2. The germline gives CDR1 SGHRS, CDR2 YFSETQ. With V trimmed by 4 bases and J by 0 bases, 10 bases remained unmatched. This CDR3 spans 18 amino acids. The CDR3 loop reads CASSRLPGLAANTGELFF. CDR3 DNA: TGCGCCAGCAGCCGACTACCGGGACTAGCTGCGAACACCGGGGAGCTGTTTTTT. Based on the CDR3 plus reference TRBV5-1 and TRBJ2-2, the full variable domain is KAGVTQTPRYLIKTRGQQVTLSCSPISGHRSVSWYQQTPGQGLQFLFEYFSETQRNKGNFPGRFSGRQFSNSRSEMNVSTLELGDSALYLCASSRLPGLAANTGELFFGEGSRLTVL.

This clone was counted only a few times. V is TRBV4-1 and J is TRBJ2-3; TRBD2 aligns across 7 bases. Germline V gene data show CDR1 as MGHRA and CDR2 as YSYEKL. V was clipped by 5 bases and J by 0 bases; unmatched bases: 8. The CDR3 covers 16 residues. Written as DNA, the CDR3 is TGCGCCAGCAGCACCCGTAGCGGGTATAGCACAGATACGCAGTATTTT. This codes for CASSTRSGYSTDTQYF.

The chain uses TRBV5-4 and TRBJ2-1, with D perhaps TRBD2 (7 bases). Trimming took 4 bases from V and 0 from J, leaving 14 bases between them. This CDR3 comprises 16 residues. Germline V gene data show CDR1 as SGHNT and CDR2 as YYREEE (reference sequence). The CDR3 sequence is CASSPLGGASYNEQFF. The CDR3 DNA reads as TGTGCCAGCAGCCCGCTGGGGGGGGCCTCCTACAATGAGCAGTTCTTC.

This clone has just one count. CDR3 nucleotides: TGCGCCAGCAGCCTGGGAGGGTGGAGTACTGAAGCTTTCTTT. Translation gives CASSLGGWSTEAFF. This sequence joins TRBV5-1 and TRBJ1-1; D is unresolved. This CDR3 is built from 14 residues. V lost 4 bases to trimming and J lost 5 bases, with 15 bases between them. Germline V lookup: CDR1 SGHRS, CDR2 YFSETQ.

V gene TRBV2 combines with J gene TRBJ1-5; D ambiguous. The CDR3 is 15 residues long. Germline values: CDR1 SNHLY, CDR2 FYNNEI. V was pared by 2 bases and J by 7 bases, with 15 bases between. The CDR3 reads CASSEMGSESQPQHF. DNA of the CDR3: TGTGCCAGCAGTGAAATGGGCAGTGAGAGCCAGCCCCAGCATTTT.